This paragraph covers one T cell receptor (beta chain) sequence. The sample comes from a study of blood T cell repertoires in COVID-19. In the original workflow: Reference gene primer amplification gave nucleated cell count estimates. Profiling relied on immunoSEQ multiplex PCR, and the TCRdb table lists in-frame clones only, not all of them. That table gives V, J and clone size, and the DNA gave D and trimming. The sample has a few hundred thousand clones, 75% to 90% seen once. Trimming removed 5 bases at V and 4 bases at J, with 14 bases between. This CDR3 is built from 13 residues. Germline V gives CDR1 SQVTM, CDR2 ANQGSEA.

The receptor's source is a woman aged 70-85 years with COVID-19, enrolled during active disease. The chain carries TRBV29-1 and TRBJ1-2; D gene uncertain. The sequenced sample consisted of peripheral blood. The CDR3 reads CSVIKGSGYGYTF. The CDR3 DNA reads TGCAGCGTTATAAAAGGGAGCGGCTATGGCTACACCTTC.